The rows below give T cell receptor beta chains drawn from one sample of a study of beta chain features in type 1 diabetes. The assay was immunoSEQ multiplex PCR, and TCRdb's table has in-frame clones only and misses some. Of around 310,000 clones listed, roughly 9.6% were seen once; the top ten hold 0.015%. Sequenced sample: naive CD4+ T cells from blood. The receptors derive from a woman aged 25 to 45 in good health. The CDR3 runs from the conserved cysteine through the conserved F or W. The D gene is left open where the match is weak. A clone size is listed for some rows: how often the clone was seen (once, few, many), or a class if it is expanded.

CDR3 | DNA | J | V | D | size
CASSMPPGGLQFF | TGTGCCAGTAGTATGCCTCCGGGGGGGCTTCAGTTCTTC | TRBJ2-1 | TRBV19 | TRBD2 | -
CSVGDRDMGYTF | TGCAGCGTCGGTGACAGGGATATGGGCTACACCTTC | TRBJ1-2 | TRBV29-1 | TRBD1 | -
CASSLTSGRYEQYF | TGTGCCAGCAGCTTGACTAGCGGGAGGTACGAGCAGTACTTC | TRBJ2-7 | TRBV7-2 | TRBD2 | -
CASSVGTSGIGAETQYF | TGTGCCAGCAGCGTGGGGACTAGCGGGATCGGCGCTGAGACCCAGTACTTC | TRBJ2-5 | TRBV11-2 | TRBD2 | -
CATSREPHTGMSSGNTIYF | TGTGCCACCAGCAGAGAGCCACACACAGGGATGAGCTCTGGAAACACCATATATTTT | TRBJ1-3 | TRBV15 | - | few
CASSTDRGWETQYF | TGTGCCAGCAGCACGGACAGGGGATGGGAGACCCAGTACTTC | TRBJ2-5 | TRBV7-2 | TRBD1 | -
CAWSTGGRIFHEQYF | TGTGCCTGGAGTACGGGCGGGAGGATTTTCCACGAGCAGTACTTC | TRBJ2-7 | TRBV30 | TRBD2 | -
CASSLVGTSGSGEQFF | TGTGCCAGCAGCTTAGTTGGGACTAGCGGGAGTGGTGAGCAGTTCTTC | TRBJ2-1 | TRBV7-2 | TRBD2 | few
CASSSGQGYFYGYTF | TGTGCCAGCAGTTCTGGACAGGGATATTTCTATGGCTACACCTTC | TRBJ1-2 | TRBV28 | TRBD1 | few
CASRRDRGVTNEKLFF | TGTGCCAGCAGGCGGGACAGGGGCGTAACTAATGAAAAACTGTTTTTT | TRBJ1-4 | TRBV2 | TRBD1 | few
CASSPRGTGFNQPQHF | TGTGCCAGCTCACCACGTGGGACAGGGTTCAATCAGCCCCAGCATTTT | TRBJ1-5 | TRBV18 | TRBD1 | -
CASSLAGTSGSWNEQFF | TGTGCCAGCAGCTTAGCCGGGACTAGCGGGAGTTGGAATGAGCAGTTCTTC | TRBJ2-1 | TRBV7-6 | TRBD2 | few
CAWSTTGGADTEAFF | TGTGCCTGGAGTACCACAGGGGGCGCGGACACTGAAGCTTTCTTT | TRBJ1-1 | TRBV30 | TRBD1 | -
CASSLIRQETQYF | TGCGCCAGCAGCTTAATCAGACAAGAGACCCAGTACTTC | TRBJ2-5 | TRBV5-1 | - | -
CSARTGGNQPQHF | TGCAGCGCTAGGACGGGGGGCAATCAGCCCCAGCATTTT | TRBJ1-5 | TRBV29-1 | - | -